This TCR beta chain was obtained from a study of Ad26.COV2.S vaccination and SARS-CoV-2 variants. Study details: In the study, Ad26.COV2.S was injected intramuscularly once, or twice 56 days apart.

Only in-frame clones appear in the TCRdb table, and some are missing; sequencing was by immunoSEQ multiplex PCR. The repertoire holds roughly 300,000 clones, with roughly 90% as singletons. Study results and limitations: Participants given vaccine showed non-spike TCR breadth similar to that of placebo recipients. The TCR breadth and depth analyses may have produced an underestimate of total T cell responses.

The treatment denotes: about 20 received Ad26.COV2.S at low or high dose, single or two shots; about 5 received placebo; per-sample allocation not given. Samples were taken on day 63 after the first vaccine or placebo injection. Aged 18-55 years, donor was enrolled in Boston in the early 2020s. Details on this clone: What it binds is unknown.

The CDR3 has 15 amino acids. The clonotype originates from a person between 18 and 60 years old who received the Ad26.COV2.S COVID-19 vaccine or a placebo. The source was peripheral blood, collected in a trial of Ad26.COV2.S vaccine versus placebo. This rearrangement joins TRBV21-1 to TRBJ1-5. TRBV21-1 is tagged as a pseudogene. The CDR3 DNA sequence: TGTGCCAGCAGCAAAAGGTGTGATAGCAATCAGCCCCAGCATTTT. Encoded protein: CASSKRCDSNQPQHF.